The 2 T cell receptor beta chains given below trace back to one sample, sequenced in a study of T cells after yellow fever vaccination. TCRdb re-called the 5' RACE reads through MiXCR, storing one row per CDR3 protein. This sample carries 70,000 to 80,000 distinct CDR3 sequences, around 7.9% of them seen once, and the ten largest clones take approximately 31%. Sequences were derived from CD8+ T cells sorted from PBMCs, sampled less than 11 days after the first yellow fever vaccination. These receptors all stem from a man aged 18 to 30 who received the YFV17D yellow fever vaccine.

This clonotype occurred a few times. The rearrangement links TRBV7-8 to TRBJ2-7; 7 bases map to TRBD1. The V segment lost 3 bases and the J segment 2 bases; nucleotides outside the gene matches: 4. Germline CDR1 and CDR2: SGHVS and FQNEAQ. The CDR3 extends over 14 amino acids. The CDR3 coding sequence is TGTGCCAGCAGCTTTTACAGGGGTCCCTACGAGCAGTACTTC. It encodes CASSFYRGPYEQYF.

This clonotype was seen more than once but under ten times. This chain uses TRBV15 with TRBJ1-4; 8 bases line up with TRBD1. Trimming at V came to 9 bases and at J to 5 bases, leaving 5 bases not matched to a gene. The CDR3 contains 13 residues. Germline V gene lookup returns CDR1 LNHNV and CDR2 YYDKDF (reference sequence). Here the CDR3 reads CATQTGENEKLFF. Written as DNA, the CDR3 is TGTGCCACGCAGACAGGGGAGAATGAAAAACTGTTTTTT.